The 24 T cell receptor beta chains below all came from one sample that was sequenced in a study of early T cells in non-severe SARS-CoV-2 infection. TCRdb reprocessed the 5' RACE reads with MiXCR, giving one entry per CDR3 protein. The sample gives about 33,000 distinct CDR3 sequences, less than 5.5% of which show up once; roughly an eighth is in the top ten. The sequencing input was whole blood. These receptors were taken from an adult who was a healthcare worker with PCR-confirmed SARS-CoV-2 infection or an uninfected control (not recorded which).

The chain couples TRBV5-1 to TRBJ1-2, with 12 bases identical to TRBD1. The CDR3 is 16 residues long. Per germline, CDR1 SGHRS and CDR2 YFSETQ. Unmatched junction bases numbered 5, after V lost 0 bases and J lost 5 bases. CDR3 region: CASSLEGTGGAYGYTF. The CDR3 coding sequence is TGCGCCAGCAGCTTGGAAGGGACAGGGGGCGCGTATGGCTACACCTTC.

The chain couples TRBV11-2 to TRBJ2-5; 9 bases line up with TRBD1. The CDR3 consists of 17 residues. Per germline, CDR1 SGHAT and CDR2 FQNNGV. Trimming took 5 bases from V and 1 from J; bases not matched to a gene: 11. In DNA, the CDR3 is TGTGCCAGCAGCGCCCGCCCCACGACAGGGGGCCAAGAGACCCAGTACTTC. Translating it yields CASSARPTTGGQETQYF.

In its sample, this clonotype was seen a few times. This chain links TRBV29-1 with TRBJ2-5; 8 bases are a match to TRBD2. Germline CDR1 reads SQVTM; CDR2 reads ANQGSEA. The CDR3 spans 13 residues. The J segment lost 4 bases and the V segment lost 7 bases, leaving 8 bases of the junction unmatched. CDR3: CSGTGLGRETQYF. The DNA of the CDR3 is TGCAGCGGGACGGGACTAGGGAGAGAGACCCAGTACTTC.

This clonotype has ten or more counts. The chain has TRBV19 and TRBJ2-4; D gene unclear. V lost 3 bases, J lost 0 bases, and 9 bases lay in between. The CDR3 length is 15 residues. Germline loops: CDR1 LNHDA, CDR2 SQIVND (reference sequence). This chain's CDR3 is CASSIIPLAKNIQYF. CDR3 nucleotides: TGTGCCAGTAGTATTATACCGCTAGCCAAAAACATTCAGTACTTC. Based on the CDR3 plus reference TRBV19 and TRBJ2-4, the full variable domain is DGGITQSPKYLFRKEGQNVTLSCEQNLNHDAMYWYRQDPGQGLRLIYYSQIVNDFQKGDIAEGYSVSREKKESFPLTVTSAQKNPTAFYLCASSIIPLAKNIQYFGAGTRLSVL.

This clonotype came up a few times. V is TRBV15 and J is TRBJ1-1; D is unclear. V shed 0 bases and J shed 4 bases, with 6 bases lying between them. CDR1 is LNHNV, CDR2 YYDKDF, per germline (reference sequence). This CDR3 has 13 amino acids. The CDR3 region has the DNA TGTGCCACCAGCAGAGAACAGACCACTGAAGCTTTCTTT. Encoded protein: CATSREQTTEAFF.

This chain links TRBV28 with TRBJ2-3, with D maybe TRBD2 (5 bases). This CDR3 has 18 amino acids. V lost 2 bases to trimming and J lost 0 bases, with 18 bases between them. Looked up from germline, CDR1 is MDHEN and CDR2 is SYDVKM. The CDR3 here is CASSLPSVGVLSTDTQYF. CDR3 DNA sequence: TGTGCCAGCAGTTTACCCTCGGTCGGGGTTCTTAGCACAGATACGCAGTATTTT.

This chain uses TRBV7-9 with TRBJ2-7; D might be TRBD1 (5 bases). This CDR3 comprises 13 residues. V lost 2 bases, J lost 7 bases, and 12 bases lay in between. In germline, CDR1 is SEHNR, CDR2 FQNEAQ (reference sequence). Here the CDR3 reads CASSLRGIGEQYF. DNA of the CDR3: TGTGCCAGCAGCTTAAGGGGTATAGGTGAGCAGTACTTC.

The chain employs TRBV27 and TRBJ1-2; possibly TRBD1 for D (5 bases). Per the germline V gene, CDR1 is MNHEY and CDR2 is SMNVEV (reference sequence). V was shortened by 0 bases and J by 3 bases, with 11 bases between the two germline ends. The CDR3 has 15 residues. CDR3 in amino acids: CASSLSGGRYYGYTF. In DNA, the CDR3 is TGTGCCAGCAGTTTATCTGGGGGGAGATACTATGGCTACACCTTC.

This clonotype was detected only a few times. V gene TRBV6-2 or TRBV6-3 combines with J gene TRBJ1-2; perhaps TRBD1 as D (5 bases). CDR1 MNHEY and CDR2 SVGEGT come from the germline V gene. Trimming shortened V by 7 bases and J by 4 bases, and 25 bases separated the two germline ends. CDR3 length: 17 residues. The CDR3: CASTNGGAGLLFYGYTF. The CDR3 DNA reads as TGTGCCAGCACCAACGGAGGGGCAGGGCTTCTCTTCTATGGCTACACCTTC.

This clonotype appeared a few times. The J gene is TRBJ2-7, the V gene TRBV2, with a weak D call TRBD1 (6 bases). The germline CDR1 and CDR2 sequences are SNHLY and FYNNEI. The V gene lost 6 bases and the J gene lost 4 bases, with 31 bases spanning the gap. This CDR3 contains 19 residues. DNA for the CDR3: TGTGCCAGCAGCCAACTTAGGGGACACTTCACACGCTCCCTTTACGAGCAGTACTTC. Amino acid sequence: CASSQLRGHFTRSLYEQYF.

The V and J genes are TRBV18 and TRBJ1-6, with a weak D call TRBD1 (5 bases). Germline CDR1 and CDR2: KGHSH and LQKENI. The germline V and J ends were trimmed by 2 bases and 5 bases, with 13 bases remaining between them. The CDR3 is made up of 16 amino acids. This CDR3 reads CASSPEGAPNNSPLHF. CDR3 DNA sequence: TGTGCCAGCTCACCAGAAGGGGCGCCTAATAATTCACCCCTCCACTTT.

The sample holds many counts of this clonotype. The V and J genes are TRBV20-1 and TRBJ2-7; tentatively, D is TRBD1 (6 bases). CDR3 size: 11 residues. Germline CDR1 reads DFQATT; CDR2 reads SNEGSKA (reference sequence). Trimming cost V 1 base and J 6 bases, with 7 bases left between them. CDR3 loop: CSARVGGEQYF. The CDR3 DNA follows: TGCAGTGCTAGAGTAGGGGGCGAGCAGTACTTC.

This clonotype was found a few times. The chain is built from TRBV3-1 and TRBJ1-1, with a tentative D call TRBD1 (6 bases). CDR1 is LGHDT, CDR2 YNNKEL, per germline (reference sequence). Between the trimmed V and J ends, which lost 0 bases and 1 base, there was a span of 12 bases. This CDR3 has 16 residues. The chain's CDR3 is CASSQDGGQKNTEAFF. In DNA, the CDR3 is TGTGCCAGCAGCCAAGATGGCGGACAGAAGAACACTGAAGCTTTCTTT.

This clonotype was detected ten times or more. The chain links TRBV9 to TRBJ2-1; 7 nucleotides line up with TRBD2. In germline, CDR1 is SGDLS, CDR2 YYNGEE. This CDR3 has 16 residues. Losses at the gene ends were 4 bases for V and 2 bases for J; bases not matched to a gene: 9. This CDR3 is CASSPPGLGAYNEQFF. CDR3 nucleotides: TGTGCCAGCAGCCCCCCAGGACTAGGGGCCTACAATGAGCAGTTCTTC.

This clonotype was counted ten times or more. Here the CDR3 DNA reads TGTGCCAGCAGTTACCCGACAGGGGAGGGTAAGAACACTGAAGCTTTCTTT. This gives the protein CASSYPTGEGKNTEAFF. The rearrangement joins TRBV6-2 or TRBV6-3 to TRBJ1-1; 8 nucleotides match TRBD1. Germline CDR1 MNHEY, CDR2 SVGEGT. There are 17 residues in the CDR3. V trimming: 2 bases; J trimming: 1 base; junction bases outside the gene matches: 9.

The table lists this clonotype with many counts. J is TRBJ1-3 and V is TRBV5-6, with D perhaps matching TRBD1 (6 bases). This CDR3 has 15 amino acids. Germline lookup yields CDR1 SGHDT and CDR2 YYEEEE. Trimming shortened V by 0 bases and J by 4 bases, and 11 bases separated the two germline ends. CDR3 loop: CASSLENRAGNTIYF. The CDR3 bases are TGTGCCAGCAGCTTGGAGAACAGGGCCGGAAACACCATATATTTT.

The rearrangement joins TRBV5-1 to TRBJ1-3; TRBD1 agrees at 7 bases. CDR1 SGHRS and CDR2 YFSETQ come from the germline V gene. This CDR3 spans 15 amino acids. V shed 2 bases and J 2 bases; nucleotides not matched to a gene: 4. This chain's CDR3 is CASSFTGETGNTIYF. The CDR3, as DNA: TGCGCCAGCAGCTTTACAGGGGAGACTGGAAACACCATATATTTT.

In its sample, this clonotype was seen a few times. This rearrangement joins TRBV7-2 to TRBJ2-3; 7 bases are a match to TRBD2. CDR3 length equals 15 residues. V shed 5 bases, J shed 1 base, and the junction held 6 bases outside the gene matches. Germline V gives CDR1 SGHTA, CDR2 FQGNSA. CDR3 sequence (DNA): TGTGCCAGCAGCGAACTAAGCGGGGGCACAGATACGCAGTATTTT. It yields the protein CASSELSGGTDTQYF.

This clonotype was seen ten or more times. This chain joins TRBV28 and TRBJ1-5; 8 bases line up with TRBD1. J was trimmed by 0 bases and V by 2 bases; bases with no gene match: 3. The CDR3 is made up of 16 amino acids. The V gene's germline CDR1 is MDHEN and CDR2 SYDVKM. This chain's CDR3 is CASSLRTGISNQPQHF. DNA of the CDR3: TGTGCCAGCAGTTTAAGGACAGGGATTAGCAATCAGCCCCAGCATTTT. The variable domain in full, with the rest retrieved from reference TRBV28 and TRBJ1-5, is DVKVTQSSRYLVKRTGEKVFLECVQDMDHENMFWYRQDPGLGLRLIYFSYDVKMKEKGDIPEGYSVSREKKERFSLILESASTNQTSMYLCASSLRTGISNQPQHFGDGTRLSIL.

The chain joins TRBV27 to TRBJ1-3; D ambiguous. The CDR3 loop spans 16 amino acids. CDR1 is MNHEY and CDR2 is SMNVEV in the germline V gene (reference sequence). The ends were cut back, 2 bases at V and 2 bases at J, with 13 bases in the middle. The CDR3 DNA is TGTGCCAGCAGTTTACGTTGGACGTTGGCTGGAAACACCATATATTTT. It encodes CASSLRWTLAGNTIYF.

This clonotype appeared many times. The CDR3 DNA follows: TGCAGCGTTGGGACAACAGGCGACCCTCCTAACGAGCAGTACTTC. As protein: CSVGTTGDPPNEQYF. The genes are TRBV29-1 and TRBJ2-7; D possibly corresponds to TRBD1 (5 bases). Trimming shortened V by 4 bases and J by 5 bases, and 21 bases separated the two germline ends. In germline, CDR1 is SQVTM, CDR2 ANQGSEA. CDR3 length equals 15 residues.

This clonotype has at least ten counts. The chain's CDR3 is CASSLLGGFQTGELFF. CDR3 DNA sequence: TGTGCCAGCAGCCTATTAGGGGGGTTTCAAACCGGGGAGCTGTTTTTT. V gene TRBV7-3 combines with J gene TRBJ2-2; TRBD1 or TRBD2 may be the D gene (6 bases each). Germline V CDR1 and CDR2: SGHTA, FQGTGA. V was cut by 5 bases and J by 5 bases, with 18 bases left in between. This CDR3 is built from 16 residues.

The V gene is TRBV2, the J gene TRBJ2-2, with 9 bases matching TRBD1. The CDR3 length is 15 residues. The V segment lost 6 bases and the J segment 4 bases; nucleotides outside the gene matches: 6. Germline assignment: CDR1 SNHLY and CDR2 FYNNEI. CDR3 loop: CASSPGQGFTGELFF. In nucleotides, the CDR3 is TGTGCCAGCAGCCCGGGACAGGGTTTCACCGGGGAGCTGTTTTTT.

By proportion, this clonotype is medium-sized. This CDR3 reads CASSQSGQGAGYGYTF. CDR3 sequence (DNA): TGTGCCAGCAGCCAATCGGGACAGGGTGCCGGCTATGGCTACACCTTC. V usage is TRBV14 and J usage is TRBJ1-2, with 9 nucleotides matching TRBD1. Germline V gene data show CDR1 as SGHDN and CDR2 as FVKESK. J was trimmed by 4 bases and V by 2 bases; bases with no gene match: 8. CDR3 size: 16 residues.